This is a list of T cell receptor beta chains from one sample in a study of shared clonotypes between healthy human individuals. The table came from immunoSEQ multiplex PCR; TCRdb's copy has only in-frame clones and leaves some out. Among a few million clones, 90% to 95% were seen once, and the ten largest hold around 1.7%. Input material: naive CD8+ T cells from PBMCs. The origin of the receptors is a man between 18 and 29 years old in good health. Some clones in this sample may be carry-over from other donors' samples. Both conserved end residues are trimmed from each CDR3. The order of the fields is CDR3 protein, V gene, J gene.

ASSPDGAHNQPQH,TRBV5-1,TRBJ1-5
ASSLGKDGPGYGYT,TRBV7-9,TRBJ1-2
ASSSRDLAGLGSYEQY,TRBV5-1,TRBJ2-7
ASTPPRGDYGYT,TRBV7-9,TRBJ1-2
ASSLGVSGILEQY,TRBV7-2,TRBJ2-7
ASSPAGVEGQY,TRBV27,TRBJ2-7
ASSLKTGRSNQPQH,TRBV2,TRBJ1-5
ASSLSDGEAF,TRBV5-1,TRBJ1-1
AISESIGTSTDTQY,TRBV10-3,TRBJ2-3
ASSLGQGGPDTQY,TRBV13,TRBJ2-3
ASSPYGSVKVDEQF,TRBV11-3,TRBJ2-1
ASSLTRSYEQY,TRBV28,TRBJ2-7
ASSEPRSGRFHGELF,TRBV9,TRBJ2-2
ASSPGLALWANVLT,TRBV28,TRBJ2-6
ATSARESSNTEAF,TRBV15,TRBJ1-1
ASSLVAGEQF,TRBV7-2,TRBJ2-1
ASSQADSKGQPQH,TRBV4-1,TRBJ1-5
ASSPATPGLETQY,TRBV6-5,TRBJ2-5
ACADYEQY,TRBV30,TRBJ2-7
ASSWPGTSEAF,TRBV28,TRBJ1-1
ASSIPRWDNEQF,TRBV7-2,TRBJ2-1
AISPGPAGNQPQH,TRBV10-3,TRBJ1-5
ASSGSPSYEQY,TRBV7-8,TRBJ2-7
ASSLGLAGTYEQY,TRBV4-1,TRBJ2-7
ASSILGSSTDTQY,TRBV19,TRBJ2-3
ASSIMSGHFSTEAF,TRBV19,TRBJ1-1
ASRRTGPYGYT,TRBV27,TRBJ1-2
ASSLAGKLYEQY,TRBV7-9,TRBJ2-7
ASSQTGTESYEQY,TRBV4-1,TRBJ2-7
ASSLSGRLPATDTQY,TRBV7-9,TRBJ2-3
ATSNRFSYNEQF,TRBV15,TRBJ2-1
ASSFTPDFQGPTNYGYT,TRBV5-1,TRBJ1-2
ASSNRGLGTGELF,TRBV28,TRBJ2-2
ASSPLGLTNTEAF,TRBV18,TRBJ1-1
ASSSPGQGVLWGEKLF,TRBV7-9,TRBJ1-4
ASSQDTLNPYEQY,TRBV4-3,TRBJ2-7
ASSRAGSVPWREQY,TRBV4-1,TRBJ2-7
ASSLGGVLNNEQF,TRBV27,TRBJ2-1
SVQSRGLNYEQY,TRBV29-1,TRBJ2-7
ASSGPRGTDTQY,TRBV6-5,TRBJ2-3
SVVSGVDGYT,TRBV29-1,TRBJ1-2
ASSFRRQPNTEAF,TRBV27,TRBJ1-1
AWRKQGSYEQY,TRBV30,TRBJ2-7
ASSSDGRYEQY,TRBV28,TRBJ2-7
SGGPMGDEQF,TRBV29-1,TRBJ2-1
SASNNEQF,TRBV20-1,TRBJ2-1
ASSEVGSTGELF,TRBV25-1,TRBJ2-2
SVSSSGTGGYEQY,TRBV29-1,.
ARGDPDSGYEQY,TRBV2,TRBJ2-7
AISDPLASTDTQY,TRBV10-3,TRBJ2-3
ASSQQGGEQY,TRBV7-9,TRBJ2-7
ASSFGAGIPAEQY,TRBV5-8,TRBJ2-7
ASSIRDIPSYNEQF,TRBV14,TRBJ2-1
ASSLRPSGSTNEQF,TRBV5-1,TRBJ2-1
ASSIGTAYQETQY,TRBV19,TRBJ2-5